Presented here are 11 T cell receptor beta chains from one specimen sequenced in a study of blood T cell repertoires in COVID-19. TCRdb's copy holds only in-frame clones and misses some; the assay was immunoSEQ multiplex PCR. The table lists under 200,000 clones, approximately 85% of them singletons. Material: PBMCs or T cells enriched from blood (not recorded which). These receptor sequences come from a middle-aged man with acute COVID-19.

The gene calls are TRBV19 and TRBJ1-1, with D maybe TRBD1 (5 bases). Germline CDR1 is LNHDA and CDR2 is SQIVND (reference sequence). V dropped 6 bases and J dropped 0 bases, with 11 bases sitting between them. This CDR3 has 14 amino acids. This CDR3 reads CASRPTAMNTEAFF. DNA of the CDR3: TGTGCCAGTAGGCCGACAGCAATGAACACTGAAGCTTTCTTT.

The chain couples TRBV19 to TRBJ1-2; TRBD1 matches at 7 bases. From germline, CDR1 is LNHDA and CDR2 SQIVND (reference sequence). This CDR3 spans 13 amino acids. The trim removed 6 bases at V and 5 bases at J, leaving 6 bases unmatched. The CDR3 reads CASSVTGPYGYTF. The DNA for the CDR3 is TGTGCCAGTAGCGTGACAGGGCCATATGGCTACACCTTC.

This clone has just a few counts. The V call is TRBV19, the J call TRBJ1-1; D is perhaps TRBD1 (6 bases). V lost 4 bases, J lost 5 bases, and 14 bases lay in between. CDR3 length: 14 amino acids. The germline V gene encodes CDR1 LNHDA and CDR2 SQIVND (reference sequence). The CDR3: CASSTTGTRTEAFF. The CDR3 DNA is TGTGCCAGTAGTACAACAGGGACGAGGACTGAAGCTTTCTTT.

This clone was detected a few times. The rearrangement uses TRBV4-2 and TRBJ1-3, with unresolved D. This CDR3 comprises 14 residues. The germline V gene encodes CDR1 LGHNA and CDR2 YNFKEQ. V was pared by 0 bases and J by 9 bases, with 12 bases between. CDR3 bases: TGTGCCAGCAGCCAAGAAACTTCCATTGTCACCATATATTTT. Residues: CASSQETSIVTIYF.

This rearrangement joins TRBV4-3 to TRBJ2-1, with 10 nucleotides matching TRBD2. The V segment lost 3 bases and the J segment 3 bases; nucleotides outside the gene matches: 8. The CDR3 is made up of 17 amino acids. The germline CDR1 and CDR2 sequences are LGHNA and YSLEER. The CDR3 here is CASSQEDPSGGYNEQFF. The DNA of the CDR3 is TGCGCCAGCAGCCAGGAAGATCCTAGCGGGGGCTACAATGAGCAGTTCTTC.

The genes are TRBV28 and TRBJ1-4; 7 bases fit TRBD1. The V and J ends lost 10 bases and 8 bases, in that order; junction bases with no gene match: 16. CDR3 length: 15 amino acids. From germline, CDR1 is MDHEN and CDR2 SYDVKM. CDR3: CATNGHRGPGEKLFF. The CDR3 nucleotides read TGTGCCACGAACGGACACAGGGGCCCGGGGGAAAAACTGTTTTTT.

The CDR3 region is CASSQEWRTYEQYF. The CDR3 DNA sequence: TGCGCCAGCAGCCAAGAATGGCGGACCTACGAGCAGTACTTC. The rearrangement joins TRBV4-3 to TRBJ2-7; D gene ambiguous. CDR1 and CDR2 (germline): LGHNA, YSLEER. The V and J ends lost 0 bases and 2 bases respectively, with 8 bases between them. The CDR3 has 14 residues.

This chain joins TRBV6-5 and TRBJ2-5; D is unresolved. The CDR3 loop spans 11 amino acids. Deletions cut 11 bases from V and 5 bases from J, with 12 bases between. From germline, CDR1 is MNHEY and CDR2 SVGAGI. In DNA form, the CDR3 reads TGTGCCCTCAAGCGTGGGGAGACCCAGTACTTC. Protein sequence: CALKRGETQYF.

The gene calls are TRBV4-2 and TRBJ2-6; D might be TRBD2 (6 bases). The CDR3 is 17 amino acids. Germline CDR1 LGHNA, CDR2 YNFKEQ. Trimming took off 1 base at V and 0 bases at J, with 10 bases between the two ends. The CDR3 spells CASSQGGGASGANVLTF. The CDR3 DNA reads as TGTGCCAGCAGCCAAGGTGGCGGGGCCTCTGGGGCCAACGTCCTGACTTTC.

This clone has just one count. This rearrangement joins TRBV4-3 to TRBJ2-7; 8 nucleotides match TRBD1. V shed 0 bases and J 3 bases; nucleotides not matched to a gene: 7. Germline loops: CDR1 LGHNA, CDR2 YSLEER. This CDR3 spans 16 amino acids. The CDR3 DNA reads TGCGCCAGCAGCCAAGATTCAGGGACAGGAGGCTACGAGCAGTACTTC. Residues: CASSQDSGTGGYEQYF.

The rearrangement uses TRBV19 and TRBJ1-1, with D uncertain. Trimming took off 8 bases at V and 1 base at J, with 26 bases between the two ends. Per the germline V gene, CDR1 is LNHDA and CDR2 is SQIVND (reference sequence). This CDR3 region has 18 residues. In DNA, the CDR3 is TGTGCCAGTGACCGAGGGAGCCCGTCAACCCGGCCGAACACTGAAGCTTTCTTT. This sequence encodes CASDRGSPSTRPNTEAFF.